The present T cell receptor beta chain was sequenced within a study of T-cell memory formation after mild COVID-19 (dated by TCRdb to the early 2020s). For context, the study as a whole: Most TCR sequence clusters were specific to one of the two donors. The cohort was made up of two young adult volunteers, one female and one male, who were previously healthy. T-cell clones expanding and contracting after mild COVID-19 in a couple of donors were tracked by longitudinal TCRalpha and TCRbeta repertoire sequencing. Findings and caveats that apply to the study as a whole: From day 15 to 85, contracting clones showed balanced CD4/CD8 phenotypes, whereas a second wave of clones that expanded from day 15 to 37 leaned towards CD4+. Contracting CD4+ clones appeared mostly in the CM and EM memory subsets, whereas CD8+ clones were enriched in EMRA. Only a couple of mild cases were covered in the study, and larger cohorts including severe cases with pre-infection samples were considered necessary. SARS-CoV-2 specificity of the second-wave clones peaking on day 37 was not confirmed. Some responding clones were found in pre-infection memory, which suggests that pre-existing cross-reactive memory T cells took part in the SARS-CoV-2 response.

This clonotype was seen more than once but under ten times. No cognate antigen has been identified for it. Base qualities are missing; no much larger clone stands one base away. Sequenced on an Illumina NovaSeq 6000. Using 5'RACE with constant-segment primers, TCRalpha and TCRbeta cDNA libraries were constructed, with sample barcodes and unique molecular identifiers added in the process. Trizol reagent was used to extract RNA from every sample. Library amplification was performed in two PCR steps, and a second sample barcode and Illumina TruSeq adapters were introduced in the second step. Sequencing of libraries was performed on an Illumina NovaSeq with 2 x 150 bp paired-end reads. In the paper's pipeline: Demultiplexing of reads and collapsing into UMI-guided consensus sequences were performed with migec v1.2.7. With mixcr v2.1.11, UMI consensuses were aligned to TRA and TRB V and J templates and assembled into clonotypes. Expanded or contracted clonotypes were those called significant by both edgeR and NoisET, with noise models trained on biological replicates. For edgeR calls, the thresholds were a false discovery rate-adjusted p below 0.01 and a log2 fold-change of 1. PCA with hierarchical clustering of max-normalized trajectories of the 1000 most abundant clonotypes was used as exploratory dynamics analysis. The CD4 or CD8 phenotype of responding clones was assigned using the separately sequenced CD4+ and CD8+ repertoires. TCRdb reran the public reads through fastp at Q25 and MiXCR, keeping productive beta chains. Entries are consolidated by CDR3 protein sequence, retaining the most common genes and DNA. V and J calls and clone size were set by TCRdb, not the authors. The sample table contains about 140,000 distinct CDR3 sequences; only one count was recorded for roughly 14% of them. The ten largest make up around an eighth of the sample.

V and J are truncated by 2 bases and 3 bases respectively, leaving an intervening sequence of 16 bases. The CDR3 spans 15 residues, from the cysteine through the phenylalanine. CDR3 DNA only is kept here, 45 bases in frame from base 1. The germline V gene (reference sequence) specifies GTSNPN as CDR1 and SVGIG as CDR2. Ficoll-Paque density gradient centrifugation was used to isolate PBMCs. The sequencing input was PBMCs or a T cell subset sorted from them (not recorded which). This sequence uses TRBV30 and TRBJ2-5, with the D gene uncertain. The source of this sequence is an adult woman who had mild COVID-19 (a few samples of this study predate the infection). The sample titles of this study are shuffled in the database, so cell type and time point are left out; the donor was told from shared clones. The nucleotide sequence reads TGTGCCTGGAGTAGACCTCGTGTACGGAAAGAGACCCAGTACTTC. Translated, this gives CAWSRPRVRKETQYF.